A selection of T cell receptor beta chains follows, all from one sample in a study of blood T cell repertoires in COVID-19. Libraries were prepared by immunoSEQ multiplex PCR; TCRdb keeps only in-frame clonotypes and omits some of them. The table shows more than 300,000 clones, with around nine tenths occurring only once. The sequencing input was PBMCs or T cells enriched from blood (not recorded which). The receptors were sampled from a woman aged 25 to 39 who had recovered from COVID-19. The conserved cysteine and the conserved F or W are not part of the CDR3 here. The order of the fields is V gene, clone size, D gene, CDR3 protein. A D gene is named only where the DNA matches it firmly. Only part of the rows carry a size: once, few, many, or a class if the clone is expanded.

TRBV30 | NA | NA | ALLSGNSINTEAF
TRBV10-1 | NA | NA | ATNQRFSDTQY
TRBV27 | NA | NA | ASRGRTDTQY
TRBV19 | NA | NA | ASSIMTFRSGTEAF
TRBV4-2 | NA | TRBD1 | ASSQEDGTDYNEQF
TRBV4-1 | NA | TRBD1 | ASSHHAQGKGEQF
TRBV6-5 | once | TRBD1 | ASSTGTGIRQPQH
TRBV3-1/TRBV3-2 | NA | TRBD1 | ASSQGTGGKGGGYT
TRBV4-1 | NA | NA | ASSQNRDSNQPQH
TRBV18 | once | TRBD1 | ASSPPEGQGAHGYT
TRBV19 | NA | NA | ASNSVRGSQPQH
TRBV16 | NA | TRBD1 | ASSLDRGTEAF
TRBV27 | NA | TRBD1 | ASSLWDRGNTGELF
TRBV5-1 | NA | NA | ASSLTDYGYT
TRBV5-1 | NA | TRBD2 | ASSFSGTSGSIDTQY
TRBV7-2 | NA | TRBD2 | ASSFLPSSGRSDTQY
TRBV6-5 | NA | TRBD1 | ASSYSGTGTEKLF
TRBV27 | NA | NA | ASSLAGGLTEAF
TRBV14 | NA | NA | ASSHRLGAESTDTQY
TRBV14 | NA | NA | ASSQSPGLALGEKLF
TRBV20-1 | few | NA | SATGGYGYT
TRBV15 | few | NA | ATSRDPGSTYEQY
TRBV19 | NA | TRBD1 | ASSSVRTGEYEKLF
TRBV21-1 | NA | NA | ASSKKQDHYYGYT
TRBV4-2 | NA | NA | ASSPRTKTTDTQY
TRBV6-5 | few | TRBD1 | ASSPDRVHYEQY
TRBV11-3 | NA | NA | ASSPQGNTEAF
TRBV19 | NA | NA | ASSIGRGIYGYT
TRBV3-1/TRBV3-2 | NA | TRBD2 | ASSPHPRLAVTYNEQF
TRBV13 | NA | TRBD1 | ASRNSGQPNTEAF
TRBV9 | NA | NA | ASSVGLAYNQETQY
TRBV11-2 | NA | TRBD2 | ASIQGRAGAGYNEQF
TRBV5-1 | NA | TRBD1 | ASSLDRGTYEQY
TRBV4-1 | NA | TRBD1 | ASSRTGARDIQY
TRBV18 | NA | TRBD2 | ASSPPGLAGFNEQF
TRBV7-9 | NA | TRBD2 | ASSVSGRWPYEQY
TRBV6-5 | NA | TRBD1 | ASSGTGVQYEQF
TRBV29-1 | NA | TRBD1 | SVERRQGAGEAF
TRBV5-6 | NA | TRBD1 | ASTRRDRGNEKLF
TRBV4-3 | NA | TRBD2 | ASSQEPAGSYEQY
TRBV12-3/TRBV12-4 | once | NA | ASSLGLETQY
TRBV7-2 | NA | NA | ASSSQFPDTQY
TRBV28 | once | NA | ASSPQGQGGGNQPQH
TRBV27 | NA | NA | ASSRSQGSYNEQF
TRBV19 | NA | NA | AIGGTNEKLF
TRBV5-4 | NA | NA | ASSLSLERQETQY
TRBV9 | NA | NA | ASSGDTVNEQF
TRBV29-1 | NA | NA | SVEFGRRYNEQF
TRBV2 | NA | TRBD1 | ASSEQGAPIGYGYT
TRBV25-1 | NA | NA | ASRTLTSQNTEAF
TRBV15 | NA | TRBD1 | ATSRGTGNSGNTIY
TRBV30 | NA | NA | AWSPHQEAYEQY
TRBV19 | NA | TRBD2 | ASTRGRTSTDTQY
TRBV19 | NA | TRBD2 | ASSEGLATYEQY
TRBV6-1 | NA | NA | ASSESFEYGYT
TRBV7-9 | few | TRBD2 | ASSLRRLAGEETQY
TRBV7-9 | NA | NA | ASSLIRPEAF
TRBV7-6 | NA | NA | ASSLGNGKNEKLF
TRBV28 | NA | NA | ASSFGAGRAVYGGYT